The clone carrying this TCR beta chain is categorized as medium-sized. The data derive from a study of spatial heterogeneity in lung cancer. Overall study context: Detected sequences consistently included more beta-chain ones than alpha-chain ones.

As for time point: sample taken at primary tumor resection. Samples came from some 73 TRACERx patients with untreated early-stage lung cancer. TCRdb used MiXCR to reprocess the 5' RACE reads, holding one entry per CDR3 protein. Among about 2,500 distinct CDR3 sequences listed, more than 1.5% were seen once. This TCR came from a male donor with early-stage non-small cell lung cancer. Sequences were derived from normal lung tissue next to the tumor, sampled at surgery.

CDR3 coding DNA: TGTGCCAGCAGTGACGGGGACACCGGGGAGCTGTTTTTT. It encodes CASSDGDTGELFF. The J gene is TRBJ2-2, the V gene TRBV6-4, with D uncertain. The CDR3 is 13 amino acids. From germline, CDR1 is MRHNA and CDR2 SNTAGT. Deletions cut 2 bases from V and 3 bases from J, with 4 bases between.